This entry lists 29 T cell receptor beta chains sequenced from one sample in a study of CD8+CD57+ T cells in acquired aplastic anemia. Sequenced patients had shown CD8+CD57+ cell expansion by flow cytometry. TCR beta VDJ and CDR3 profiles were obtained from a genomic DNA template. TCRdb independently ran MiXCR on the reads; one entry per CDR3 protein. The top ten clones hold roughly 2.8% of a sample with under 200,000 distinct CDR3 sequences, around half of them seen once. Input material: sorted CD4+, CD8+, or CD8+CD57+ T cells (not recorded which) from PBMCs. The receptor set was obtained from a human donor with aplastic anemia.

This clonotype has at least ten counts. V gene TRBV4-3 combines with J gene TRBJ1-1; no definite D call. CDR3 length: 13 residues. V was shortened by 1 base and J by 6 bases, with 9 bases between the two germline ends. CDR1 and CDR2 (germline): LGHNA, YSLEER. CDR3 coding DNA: TGCGCCAGCAGCCAAGTTCGGGGAGCTGAAGCTTTCTTT. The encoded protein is CASSQVRGAEAFF.

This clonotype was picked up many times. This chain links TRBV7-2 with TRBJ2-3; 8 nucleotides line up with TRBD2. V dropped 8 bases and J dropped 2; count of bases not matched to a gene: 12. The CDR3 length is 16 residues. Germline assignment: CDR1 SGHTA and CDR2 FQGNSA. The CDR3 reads CASPLEAGALTDTQYF. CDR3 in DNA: TGTGCCAGCCCACTGGAAGCGGGAGCGCTCACAGATACGCAGTATTTT.

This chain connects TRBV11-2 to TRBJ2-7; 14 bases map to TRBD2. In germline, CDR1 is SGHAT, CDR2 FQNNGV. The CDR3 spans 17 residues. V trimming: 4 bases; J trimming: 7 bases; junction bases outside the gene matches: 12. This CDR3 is CASSSVGGLAGVEEQYF. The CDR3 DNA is TGTGCCAGCAGCTCGGTAGGGGGACTAGCGGGAGTGGAAGAGCAGTACTTC.

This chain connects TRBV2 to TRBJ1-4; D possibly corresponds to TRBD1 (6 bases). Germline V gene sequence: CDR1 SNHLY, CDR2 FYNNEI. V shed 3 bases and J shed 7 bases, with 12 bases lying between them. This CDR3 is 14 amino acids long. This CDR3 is CASSDGGAGEKLFF. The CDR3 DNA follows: TGTGCCAGCAGTGATGGGGGGGCTGGTGAAAAACTGTTTTTT.

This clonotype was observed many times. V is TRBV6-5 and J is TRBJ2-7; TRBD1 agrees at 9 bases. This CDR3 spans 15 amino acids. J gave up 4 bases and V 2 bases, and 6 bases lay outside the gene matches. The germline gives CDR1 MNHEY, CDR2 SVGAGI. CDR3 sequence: CASSYRLDRGYEQYF. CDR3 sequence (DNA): TGTGCCAGCAGTTACCGGTTGGACAGGGGATACGAGCAGTACTTC.

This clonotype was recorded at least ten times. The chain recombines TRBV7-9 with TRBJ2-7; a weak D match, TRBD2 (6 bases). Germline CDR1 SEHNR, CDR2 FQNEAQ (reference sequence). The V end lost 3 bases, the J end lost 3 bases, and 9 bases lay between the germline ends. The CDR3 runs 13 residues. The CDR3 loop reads CASSLKGLYEQYF. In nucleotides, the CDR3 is TGTGCCAGCAGCTTGAAGGGACTCTACGAGCAGTACTTC. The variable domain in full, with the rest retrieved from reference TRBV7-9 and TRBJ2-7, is DTGVSQNPRHKITKRGQNVTFRCDPISEHNRLYWYRQTLGQGPEFLTYFQNEAQLEKSRLLSDRFSAERPKGSFSTLEIQRTEQGDSAMYLCASSLKGLYEQYFGPGTRLTVT.

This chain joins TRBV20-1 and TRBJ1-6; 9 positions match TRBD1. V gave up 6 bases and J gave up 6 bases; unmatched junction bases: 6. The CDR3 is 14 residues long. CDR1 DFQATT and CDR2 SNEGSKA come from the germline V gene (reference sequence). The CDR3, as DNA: TGCAGTGCGCAGGGACAGGGCGGTAATTCACCCCTCCACTTT. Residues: CSAQGQGGNSPLHF.

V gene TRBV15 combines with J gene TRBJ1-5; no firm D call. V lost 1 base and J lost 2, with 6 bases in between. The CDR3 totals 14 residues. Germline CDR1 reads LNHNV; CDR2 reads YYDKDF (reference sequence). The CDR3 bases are TGTGCCACCAGCAGAGGAGTAGGCAATCAGCCCCAGCATTTT. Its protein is CATSRGVGNQPQHF. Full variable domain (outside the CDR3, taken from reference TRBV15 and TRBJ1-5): DAMVIQNPRYQVTQFGKPVTLSCSQTLNHNVMYWYQQKSSQAPKLLFHYYDKDFNNEADTPDNFQSRRPNTSFCFLDIRSPGLGDTAMYLCATSRGVGNQPQHFGDGTRLSIL.

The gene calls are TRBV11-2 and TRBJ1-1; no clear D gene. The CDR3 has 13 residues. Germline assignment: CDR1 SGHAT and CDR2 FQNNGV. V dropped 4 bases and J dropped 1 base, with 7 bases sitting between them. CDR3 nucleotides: TGTGCCAGCAGCTCCCGGACGAACACTGAAGCTTTCTTT. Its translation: CASSSRTNTEAFF.

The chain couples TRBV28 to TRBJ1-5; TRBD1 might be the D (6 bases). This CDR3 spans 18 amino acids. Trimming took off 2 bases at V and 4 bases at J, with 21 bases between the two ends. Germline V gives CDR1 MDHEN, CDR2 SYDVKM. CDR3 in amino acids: CASSLGRGVQGNNQPQHF. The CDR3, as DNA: TGTGCCAGCAGTTTAGGGCGCGGGGTACAGGGAAATAATCAGCCCCAGCATTTT.

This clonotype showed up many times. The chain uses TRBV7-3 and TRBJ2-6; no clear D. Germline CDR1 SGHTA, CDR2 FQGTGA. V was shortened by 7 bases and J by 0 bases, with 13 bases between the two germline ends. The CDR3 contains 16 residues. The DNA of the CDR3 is TGTGCCAGCACCCCTCCGTTTATCTCTGGGGCCAACGTCCTGACTTTC. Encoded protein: CASTPPFISGANVLTF.

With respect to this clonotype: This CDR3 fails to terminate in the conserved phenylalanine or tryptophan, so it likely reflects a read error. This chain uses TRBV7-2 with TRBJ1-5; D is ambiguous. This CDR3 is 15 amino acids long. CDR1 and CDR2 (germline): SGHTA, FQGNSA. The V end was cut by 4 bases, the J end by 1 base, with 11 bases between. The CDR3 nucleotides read TGTGCCAGCAGCTATAGCCCCGGCAGCAATCAGCCCCAGCATTCT. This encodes CASSYSPGSNQPQHS.

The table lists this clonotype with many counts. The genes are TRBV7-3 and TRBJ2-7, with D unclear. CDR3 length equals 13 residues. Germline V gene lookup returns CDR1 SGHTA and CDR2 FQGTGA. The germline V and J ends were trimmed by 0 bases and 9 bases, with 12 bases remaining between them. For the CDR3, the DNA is TGTGCCAGCAGCTTAACTGAAACCGCATTGCAGTACTTC. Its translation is CASSLTETALQYF. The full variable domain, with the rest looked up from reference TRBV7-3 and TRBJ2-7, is GAGVSQTPSNKVTEKGKYVELRCDPISGHTALYWYRQSLGQGPEFLIYFQGTGAADDSGLPNDRFFAVRPEGSVSTLKIQRTERGDSAVYLCASSLTETALQYFGPGTRLTVT.

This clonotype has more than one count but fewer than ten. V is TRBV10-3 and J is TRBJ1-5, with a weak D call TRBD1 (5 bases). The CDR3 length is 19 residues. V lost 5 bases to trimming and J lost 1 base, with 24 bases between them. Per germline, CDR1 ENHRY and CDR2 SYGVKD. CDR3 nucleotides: TGTGCCATCAGTAGCACCTATCCAGGGTCGGTGGGAAGCAATCAGCCCCAGCATTTT. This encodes CAISSTYPGSVGSNQPQHF.

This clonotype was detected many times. This CDR3 is CAISPGQGYEQYF. DNA of the CDR3: TGTGCCATCAGCCCGGGACAGGGCTACGAGCAGTACTTC. The chain is built from TRBV10-3 and TRBJ2-7; 9 positions agree with TRBD1. Germline loops: CDR1 ENHRY, CDR2 SYGVKD. The CDR3 has 13 amino acids. V gave up 6 bases and J gave up 3 bases; unmatched junction bases: 3.

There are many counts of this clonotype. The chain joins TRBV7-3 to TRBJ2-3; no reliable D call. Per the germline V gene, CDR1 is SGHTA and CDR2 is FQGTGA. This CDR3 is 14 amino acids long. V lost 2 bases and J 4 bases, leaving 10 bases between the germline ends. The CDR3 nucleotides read TGTGCCAGCAGCTTAGGACCGGCAGCAGATACGCAGTATTTT. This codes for CASSLGPAADTQYF.

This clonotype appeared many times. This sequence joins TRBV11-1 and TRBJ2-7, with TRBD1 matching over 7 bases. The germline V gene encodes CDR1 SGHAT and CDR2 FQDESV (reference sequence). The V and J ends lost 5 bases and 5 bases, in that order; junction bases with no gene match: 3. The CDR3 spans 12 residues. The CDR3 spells CASSPTGNEQYF. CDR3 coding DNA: TGTGCCAGCAGCCCGACAGGGAACGAGCAGTACTTC. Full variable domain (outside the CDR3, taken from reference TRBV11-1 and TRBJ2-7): EAEVAQSPRYKITEKSQAVAFWCDPISGHATLYWYRQILGQGPELLVQFQDESVVDDSQLPKDRFSAERLKGVDSTLKIQPAELGDSAMYLCASSPTGNEQYFGPGTRLTVT.

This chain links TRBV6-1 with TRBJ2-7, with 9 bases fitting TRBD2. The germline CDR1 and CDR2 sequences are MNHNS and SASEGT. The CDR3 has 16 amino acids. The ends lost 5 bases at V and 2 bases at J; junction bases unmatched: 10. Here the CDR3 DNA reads TGTGCCAGCAGTCCAAAAACACTAGCGGGTACCTACGAGCAGTACTTC. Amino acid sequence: CASSPKTLAGTYEQYF.

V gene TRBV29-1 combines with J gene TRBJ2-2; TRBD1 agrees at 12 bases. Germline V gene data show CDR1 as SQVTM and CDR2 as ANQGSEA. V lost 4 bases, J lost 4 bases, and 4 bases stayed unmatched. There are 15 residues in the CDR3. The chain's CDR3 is CSVGAGQGATGELFF. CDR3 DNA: TGCAGCGTTGGGGCGGGACAGGGGGCCACCGGGGAGCTGTTTTTT.

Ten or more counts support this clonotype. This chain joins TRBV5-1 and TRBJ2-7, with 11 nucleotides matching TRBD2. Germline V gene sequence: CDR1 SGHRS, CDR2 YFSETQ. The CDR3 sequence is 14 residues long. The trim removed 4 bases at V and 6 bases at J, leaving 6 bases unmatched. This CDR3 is CASSPTSGTAEQYF. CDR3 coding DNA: TGCGCCAGCAGCCCGACTAGCGGGACGGCCGAGCAGTACTTC.

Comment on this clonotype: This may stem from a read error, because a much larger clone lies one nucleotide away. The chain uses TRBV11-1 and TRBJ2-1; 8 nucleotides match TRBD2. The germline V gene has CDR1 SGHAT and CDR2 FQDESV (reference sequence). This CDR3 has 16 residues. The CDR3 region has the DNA TGTACCAGCAGCTTCACTAGCGGCCATTCCTACAATGAGCAGTTCTTC. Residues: CTSSFTSGHSYNEQFF. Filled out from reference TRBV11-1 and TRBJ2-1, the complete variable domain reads EAEVAQSPRYKITEKSQAVAFWCDPISGHATLYWYRQILGQGPELLVQFQDESVVDDSQLPKDRFSAERLKGVDSTLKIQPAELGDSAMYLCTSSFTSGHSYNEQFFGPGTRLTVL.

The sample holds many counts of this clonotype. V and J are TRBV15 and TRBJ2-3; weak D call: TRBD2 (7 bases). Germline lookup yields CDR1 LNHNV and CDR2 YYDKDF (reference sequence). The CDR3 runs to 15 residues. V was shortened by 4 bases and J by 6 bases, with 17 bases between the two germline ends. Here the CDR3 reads CATSIVSGTSDTQYF. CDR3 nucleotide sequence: TGTGCCACCAGCATTGTCAGCGGGACATCCGATACGCAGTATTTT. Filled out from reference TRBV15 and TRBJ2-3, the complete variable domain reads DAMVIQNPRYQVTQFGKPVTLSCSQTLNHNVMYWYQQKSSQAPKLLFHYYDKDFNNEADTPDNFQSRRPNTSFCFLDIRSPGLGDTAMYLCATSIVSGTSDTQYFGPGTRLTVL.

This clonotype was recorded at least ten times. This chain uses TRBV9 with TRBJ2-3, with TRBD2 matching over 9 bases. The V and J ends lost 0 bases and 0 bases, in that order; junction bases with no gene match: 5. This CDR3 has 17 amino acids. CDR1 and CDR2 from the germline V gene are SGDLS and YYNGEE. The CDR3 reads CASSVGLAGTSTDTQYF. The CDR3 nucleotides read TGTGCCAGCAGCGTAGGGCTAGCGGGAACAAGCACAGATACGCAGTATTTT.

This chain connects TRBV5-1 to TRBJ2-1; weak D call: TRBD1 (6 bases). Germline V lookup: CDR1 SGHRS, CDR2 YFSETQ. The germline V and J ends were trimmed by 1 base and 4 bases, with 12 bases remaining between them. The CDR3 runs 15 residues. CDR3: CASSLQGRGYNEQFF. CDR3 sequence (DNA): TGCGCCAGCAGCTTGCAGGGTAGGGGGTACAATGAGCAGTTCTTC.

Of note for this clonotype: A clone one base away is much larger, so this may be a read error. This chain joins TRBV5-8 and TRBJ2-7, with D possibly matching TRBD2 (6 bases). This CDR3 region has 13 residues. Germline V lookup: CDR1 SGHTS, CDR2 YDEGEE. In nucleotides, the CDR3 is TGTGCCAGCAGCGCGGGGCTTGGGAACGAGCAGCACTTC. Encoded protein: CASSAGLGNEQHF.

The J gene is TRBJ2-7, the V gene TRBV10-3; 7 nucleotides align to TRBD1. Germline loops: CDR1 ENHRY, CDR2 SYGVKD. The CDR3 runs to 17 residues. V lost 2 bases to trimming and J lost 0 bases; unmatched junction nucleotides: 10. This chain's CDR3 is CAISEPGQEDSSYEQYF. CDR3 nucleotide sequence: TGTGCCATCAGTGAGCCCGGACAGGAAGACAGCTCCTACGAGCAGTACTTC.

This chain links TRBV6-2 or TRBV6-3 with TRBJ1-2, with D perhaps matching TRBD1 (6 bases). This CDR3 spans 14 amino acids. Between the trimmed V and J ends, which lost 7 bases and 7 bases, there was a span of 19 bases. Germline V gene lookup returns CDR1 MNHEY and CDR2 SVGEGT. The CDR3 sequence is CASNYGQFIGGYTF. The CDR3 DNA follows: TGTGCCAGCAACTATGGACAGTTCATTGGTGGCTACACCTTC.

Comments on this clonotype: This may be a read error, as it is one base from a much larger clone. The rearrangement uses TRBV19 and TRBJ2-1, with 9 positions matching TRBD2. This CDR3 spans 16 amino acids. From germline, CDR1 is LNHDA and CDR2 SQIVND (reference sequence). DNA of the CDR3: TGTGCCAGTAGTACCCGAGGACTAGCGAGGGACAATGAGCAGCTCTTC. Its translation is CASSTRGLARDNEQLF.

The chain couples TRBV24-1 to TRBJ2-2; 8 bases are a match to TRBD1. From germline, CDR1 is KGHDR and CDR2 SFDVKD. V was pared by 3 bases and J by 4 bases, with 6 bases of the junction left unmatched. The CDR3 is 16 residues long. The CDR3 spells CATSDDRGGGTGELFF. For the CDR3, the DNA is TGTGCCACCAGTGATGACAGGGGAGGTGGCACCGGGGAGCTGTTTTTT.